The sequence of this TCR beta chain was determined in a study of blood T cell repertoires in COVID-19. Study-level background: Italy, Spain and the United States were the sources of the convalescent and acute COVID-19 samples. The cDNA or gDNA used as material had been derived from T cells, B-cell-depleted T cells, or PBMCs.

There are 16 residues in the CDR3. Per germline, CDR1 SGHKS and CDR2 YYEKEE (reference sequence). With V trimmed by 2 bases and J by 11 bases, 18 bases remained unmatched. Under the authors' procedure: Quantification of nucleated cells was approximated via reference gene primer amplification. The table came from immunoSEQ multiplex PCR; TCRdb's copy has only in-frame clones and leaves some out. V, J and clone size derive from that table, while D and trimming were established from the DNA sequence. Of over 120,000 clones in the sample, 80% to 90% were seen once. Material: peripheral blood. This receptor was identified in a woman aged 45-65 years with acute or convalescent COVID-19. The chain has TRBV5-5 and TRBJ2-7, with 8 positions matching TRBD1. In DNA form, the CDR3 reads TGTGCCAGCAGCTTATCACCCGGACAGGGCGTCCTGTCGGAGTACTTC. Translation gives CASSLSPGQGVLSEYF.